These T cell receptor beta chains were read from a single sample in a study of tumor-infiltrating lymphocytes in primary liver carcinoma. One entry per CDR3 protein, called by TCRdb with MiXCR from the multiplex PCR reads. This table has 150,000 to 200,000 distinct CDR3 sequences, 50% to 75% appearing once. Sequencing was done on a sample of peripheral blood. Receptors originate from a man aged 35 to 55 with primary liver carcinoma and hepatitis B virus infection. Each CDR3 is given with its conserved first and last residue. The order of the fields is CDR3 protein, CDR3 DNA, D gene, V gene, clone size, J gene. A D gene is named only where the DNA matches it firmly. Not all rows give a size; the values are once, few, many and, for expanded clones, a class.

CDR3aa: CASSQEGNRVYGYTF; CDR3nt: TGTGCCAGCAGCCAAGAAGGGAACAGGGTCTATGGCTACACCTTC; d_gene: -; v_gene: TRBV4-2; abundance: -; j_gene: TRBJ1-2
CDR3aa: CSASGTTRNTEAFF; CDR3nt: TGCAGCGCGTCCGGGACGACAAGGAACACTGAAGCTTTCTTT; d_gene: -; v_gene: TRBV29-1; abundance: -; j_gene: TRBJ1-1
CDR3aa: CASSSRSDFLGEQFF; CDR3nt: TGTGCCAGCAGTTCGCGAAGTGACTTCCTAGGTGAGCAGTTCTTC; d_gene: -; v_gene: TRBV28; abundance: -; j_gene: TRBJ2-1
CDR3aa: CASGLARSGPDPLNTEAFF; CDR3nt: TGTGCTAGTGGTTTGGCTCGGTCGGGGCCAGACCCCTTGAACACTGAAGCTTTCTTT; d_gene: -; v_gene: TRBV12-5; abundance: few; j_gene: TRBJ1-1
CDR3aa: CASSLSGDGQYF; CDR3nt: TGTGCCAGCAGCTTATCAGGGGACGGGCAGTACTTC; d_gene: -; v_gene: TRBV5-6; abundance: -; j_gene: TRBJ2-7
CDR3aa: CASSLDRDNEQFF; CDR3nt: TGTGCCAGCAGCTTAGATCGGGACAATGAGCAGTTCTTC; d_gene: -; v_gene: TRBV12-3/TRBV12-4; abundance: many; j_gene: TRBJ2-1
CDR3aa: CSVSQRGTQYF; CDR3nt: TGCAGCGTTAGTCAACGGGGGACCCAGTACTTC; d_gene: -; v_gene: TRBV29-1; abundance: many; j_gene: TRBJ2-5
CDR3aa: CASSLMVSYDEQFF; CDR3nt: TGTGCCAGCAGTTTAATGGTGTCTTACGATGAGCAGTTCTTC; d_gene: -; v_gene: TRBV12-3/TRBV12-4; abundance: -; j_gene: TRBJ2-1
CDR3aa: CASSAAPAGEQYF; CDR3nt: TGCGCCAGCAGTGCGGCCCCCGCGGGCGAGCAGTACTTC; d_gene: -; v_gene: TRBV10-2; abundance: many; j_gene: TRBJ2-7
CDR3aa: CASSRREGYNEQFF; CDR3nt: TGTGCCAGCAGTAGGCGGGAGGGCTACAATGAGCAGTTCTTC; d_gene: TRBD2; v_gene: TRBV6-5; abundance: many; j_gene: TRBJ2-1
CDR3aa: CASSFQLAFNNEQFF; CDR3nt: TGTGCCAGCAGTTTTCAACTAGCGTTTAACAATGAGCAGTTCTTC; d_gene: TRBD2; v_gene: TRBV12-3/TRBV12-4; abundance: -; j_gene: TRBJ2-1
CDR3aa: CASSLTGNNQPQHF; CDR3nt: TGTGCCAGTAGTTTAACAGGGAACAATCAGCCCCAGCATTTT; d_gene: -; v_gene: TRBV19; abundance: -; j_gene: TRBJ1-5
CDR3aa: CASSLERSDYGYTF; CDR3nt: TGTGCCAGCAGTTTAGAGAGATCTGACTATGGCTACACCTTC; d_gene: -; v_gene: TRBV12-3/TRBV12-4; abundance: once; j_gene: TRBJ1-2
CDR3aa: CASSLGSPNTQYF; CDR3nt: TGTGCCAGCAGCTTAGGCTCCCCAAATACGCAGTATTTT; d_gene: -; v_gene: TRBV13; abundance: -; j_gene: TRBJ2-3
CDR3aa: CASSLLDLSYNEQFF; CDR3nt: TGTGCCAGCAGTTTGTTGGACCTTTCCTACAATGAGCAGTTCTTC; d_gene: -; v_gene: TRBV12-3/TRBV12-4; abundance: -; j_gene: TRBJ2-1
CDR3aa: CASTILAASSYEQYF; CDR3nt: TGTGCCAGCACCATTCTAGCGGCGAGCTCCTACGAGCAGTACTTC; d_gene: TRBD2; v_gene: TRBV11-2; abundance: many; j_gene: TRBJ2-7
CDR3aa: CASSASSGSSYIEQFF; CDR3nt: TGTGCCAGCAGTGCCAGTAGCGGGAGCTCCTACATTGAGCAGTTCTTC; d_gene: TRBD2; v_gene: TRBV6-1; abundance: -; j_gene: TRBJ2-1
CDR3aa: CASSQADSQSTDTQYF; CDR3nt: TGTGCCAGCAGCCAAGCTGACAGTCAGTCCACAGATACGCAGTATTTT; d_gene: -; v_gene: TRBV14; abundance: -; j_gene: TRBJ2-3
CDR3aa: CASSQDSGLSPLHF; CDR3nt: TGCGCCAGCAGCCAAGATTCAGGTCTTTCACCCCTCCATTTT; d_gene: -; v_gene: TRBV4-1; abundance: -; j_gene: TRBJ1-6
CDR3aa: CASSQQEDTEPFF; CDR3nt: TGTGCCAGCAGTCAACAGGAGGACACTGAACCTTTCTTT; d_gene: -; v_gene: TRBV11-2; abundance: -; j_gene: TRBJ1-1
CDR3aa: CASSLAGPGNNEQFF; CDR3nt: TGCGCCAGCAGCTTGGCGGGGCCAGGTAACAATGAGCAGTTCTTC; d_gene: -; v_gene: TRBV5-1; abundance: -; j_gene: TRBJ2-1
CDR3aa: CASSYSRVGTTEAFF; CDR3nt: TGTGCCAGCAGTTACTCGCGAGTGGGGACCACTGAAGCTTTCTTT; d_gene: -; v_gene: TRBV6-6; abundance: few; j_gene: TRBJ1-1
CDR3aa: CASSARRGYEQYF; CDR3nt: TGTGCCAGCAGCGCCCGGCGAGGGTACGAGCAGTACTTC; d_gene: -; v_gene: TRBV6-5; abundance: -; j_gene: TRBJ2-7
CDR3aa: CASSQVEGVVPGELFF; CDR3nt: TGTGCCAGCAGCCAAGTTGAGGGAGTTGTCCCCGGGGAGCTGTTTTTT; d_gene: -; v_gene: TRBV4-2; abundance: few; j_gene: TRBJ2-2
CDR3aa: CASSLESTYEQYF; CDR3nt: TGTGCCAGCAGCTTAGAAAGTACCTACGAGCAGTACTTC; d_gene: -; v_gene: TRBV11-2; abundance: many; j_gene: TRBJ2-7
CDR3aa: CANSPRQGASETQYF; CDR3nt: TGCGCCAACAGCCCACGACAGGGGGCTTCAGAGACCCAGTACTTC; d_gene: TRBD1; v_gene: TRBV4-1; abundance: -; j_gene: TRBJ2-5
CDR3aa: CASSYSPGLADSTDTQYF; CDR3nt: TGTGCCAGCAGTTACTCGCCGGGACTAGCGGACAGCACAGATACGCAGTATTTT; d_gene: TRBD2; v_gene: TRBV6-5; abundance: -; j_gene: TRBJ2-3
CDR3aa: CASSSTGSSYNEQFF; CDR3nt: TGCGCCAGCAGCAGCACAGGGAGCTCCTACAATGAGCAGTTCTTC; d_gene: -; v_gene: TRBV5-1; abundance: -; j_gene: TRBJ2-1
CDR3aa: CSGGTSGSGETQYF; CDR3nt: TGCAGCGGCGGGACTAGCGGGAGTGGGGAGACCCAGTACTTC; d_gene: TRBD2; v_gene: TRBV29-1; abundance: -; j_gene: TRBJ2-5
CDR3aa: CASSHQRGNNNEQFF; CDR3nt: TGCGCCAGCAGCCACCAGCGGGGCAATAACAATGAGCAGTTCTTC; d_gene: TRBD2; v_gene: TRBV4-1; abundance: -; j_gene: TRBJ2-1
CDR3aa: CASRLDGGSPNSPLHF; CDR3nt: TGTGCCAGCAGACTGGACGGAGGATCTCCAAATTCACCCCTCCACTTT; d_gene: -; v_gene: TRBV6-5; abundance: -; j_gene: TRBJ1-6
CDR3aa: CARSPDRANTGELFF; CDR3nt: TGTGCCAGGAGCCCCGACAGGGCGAACACCGGGGAGCTGTTTTTT; d_gene: TRBD1; v_gene: TRBV7-8; abundance: -; j_gene: TRBJ2-2
CDR3aa: CASSLDPSNITGGGYYERYF; CDR3nt: TGTGCCAGCAGCTTAGACCCCTCCAATATCACAGGGGGCGGGTACTACGAGCGGTACTTC; d_gene: TRBD1; v_gene: TRBV11-2; abundance: -; j_gene: TRBJ2-7
CDR3aa: CASSPRGRGSDSPLHF; CDR3nt: TGTGCCAGCAGCCCCCGGGGACGGGGGTCTGATTCACCCCTCCACTTT; d_gene: -; v_gene: TRBV11-2; abundance: -; j_gene: TRBJ1-6
CDR3aa: CSVAGSQETQYF; CDR3nt: TGCAGCGTGGCCGGGAGTCAAGAGACCCAGTACTTC; d_gene: -; v_gene: TRBV29-1; abundance: -; j_gene: TRBJ2-5
CDR3aa: CASSPTGAPETQYF; CDR3nt: TGTGCCAGCAGCCCGACAGGGGCCCCAGAGACCCAGTACTTC; d_gene: TRBD1; v_gene: TRBV6-2/TRBV6-3; abundance: few; j_gene: TRBJ2-5
CDR3aa: CASRDDWDNYEQYF; CDR3nt: TGTGCCAGCAGGGATGACTGGGACAACTACGAGCAGTACTTC; d_gene: -; v_gene: TRBV6-1; abundance: few; j_gene: TRBJ2-7
CDR3aa: CSVSPGSYEQYF; CDR3nt: TGCAGCGTGTCCCCAGGGAGCTACGAGCAGTACTTC; d_gene: -; v_gene: TRBV29-1; abundance: -; j_gene: TRBJ2-7
CDR3aa: CASSSRVGGLDTQYF; CDR3nt: TGTGCCAGCAGTTCCAGGGTAGGGGGCTTAGATACGCAGTATTTT; d_gene: TRBD1; v_gene: TRBV12-3/TRBV12-4; abundance: -; j_gene: TRBJ2-3
CDR3aa: CASSSAQQRGHQETQYF; CDR3nt: TGTGCCAGCAGCTCCGCACAGCAGCGGGGGCATCAAGAGACCCAGTACTTC; d_gene: TRBD2; v_gene: TRBV7-9; abundance: -; j_gene: TRBJ2-5
CDR3aa: CVISGLPGRPGDTEAFF; CDR3nt: TGTGTCATCAGTGGACTTCCCGGACGCCCCGGGGACACTGAAGCTTTCTTT; d_gene: -; v_gene: TRBV10-3; abundance: -; j_gene: TRBJ1-1
CDR3aa: CSVRTGAGSEQYF; CDR3nt: TGCAGCGTAAGGACAGGAGCCGGATCCGAGCAGTACTTC; d_gene: TRBD1; v_gene: TRBV29-1; abundance: -; j_gene: TRBJ2-7
CDR3aa: CASRQPETGDEKLFF; CDR3nt: TGCGCCAGCAGACAACCCGAGACAGGGGATGAAAAACTGTTTTTT; d_gene: TRBD1; v_gene: TRBV11-2; abundance: -; j_gene: TRBJ1-4